Below are 10 T cell receptor beta chains sequenced from a single sample in a study of neurological immune-mediated disorders. TCRdb re-called the 5' RACE reads through MiXCR, storing one row per CDR3 protein. The sample contains 77,000 or so distinct CDR3 sequences, about 9.5% of which appear only once. Source material: PBMCs. The receptors were gathered from a man in his forties or fifties in good health.

This clonotype was seen at least ten times. The V gene is TRBV5-1, the J gene TRBJ2-3, with 10 bases fitting TRBD2. The CDR3 consists of 16 residues. The germline V gene has CDR1 SGHRS and CDR2 YFSETQ. V shed 0 bases, J shed 4 bases, and the junction held 5 bases outside the gene matches. The CDR3 sequence: CASSLVLAGASDTQYF. DNA of the CDR3: TGCGCCAGCAGCTTGGTTCTAGCGGGGGCATCAGATACGCAGTATTTT.

This clonotype was detected many times. The chain uses TRBV20-1 and TRBJ2-3, with D possibly TRBD1 on 5 matching bases. Trimming removed 3 bases at V and 2 bases at J, with 18 bases between. CDR1 and CDR2 from the germline V gene are DFQATT and SNEGSKA (reference sequence). The CDR3 runs to 16 residues. The chain's CDR3 is CSASGWGTQNTDTQYF. The DNA of the CDR3 is TGCAGTGCTAGTGGGTGGGGCACCCAAAACACAGATACGCAGTATTTT.

This clonotype was seen at least ten times. This chain links TRBV7-8 with TRBJ2-3; tentative D call: TRBD2 (7 bases). The ends were cut back, 5 bases at V and 0 bases at J, with 18 bases in the middle. CDR1 and CDR2 from the germline V gene are SGHVS and FQNEAQ. This CDR3 region has 17 residues. CDR3 loop: CASSPGGGGASTDTQYF. CDR3 bases: TGTGCCAGCAGCCCAGGCGGTGGGGGGGCAAGCACAGATACGCAGTATTTT.

This clonotype was counted at least ten times. This chain connects TRBV7-2 to TRBJ2-3, with 13 bases identical to TRBD2. In germline, CDR1 is SGHTA, CDR2 FQGNSA. This CDR3 is 17 amino acids long. V shed 5 bases, J shed 2 bases, and the junction held 7 bases outside the gene matches. Here the CDR3 DNA reads TGTGCCAGCAGCCACGGGACTAGCGGGGATTACACAGATACGCAGTATTTT. This translates into CASSHGTSGDYTDTQYF.

The sample holds many counts of this clonotype. At one end, the junction sequence differs from germline, possibly due to a read error. Here the CDR3 reads CSASPRGLDFLF. DNA of the CDR3: TGCAGTGCTTCCCCCAGGGGACTTGACTTCCTCTTT. The chain joins TRBV20-1 to TRBJ1-1; D may be TRBD1 (6 bases). The CDR3 totals 12 residues. Germline values: CDR1 DFQATT, CDR2 SNEGSKA (reference sequence).

The sample holds many counts of this clonotype. This chain connects TRBV11-2 to TRBJ2-7; D possibly corresponds to TRBD2 (5 bases). This CDR3 comprises 13 residues. Trimming cost V 8 bases and J 6 bases, with 17 bases left between them. Germline CDR1 reads SGHAT; CDR2 reads FQNNGV. The CDR3 sequence: CASPRREYVEQYF. The CDR3, as DNA: TGTGCCAGCCCACGTAGGGAGTATGTCGAGCAGTACTTC. The full variable domain, with the rest looked up from reference TRBV11-2 and TRBJ2-7, is EAGVAQSPRYKIIEKRQSVAFWCNPISGHATLYWYQQILGQGPKLLIQFQNNGVVDDSQLPKDRFSAERLKGVDSTLKIQPAKLEDSAVYLCASPRREYVEQYFGPGTRLTVT.

This clonotype was counted at least ten times. The genes are TRBV7-9 and TRBJ1-2, with D perhaps matching TRBD1 (5 bases). The CDR3 is 13 residues long. Trimming cost V 2 bases and J 3 bases, with 7 bases left between them. CDR1 SEHNR and CDR2 FQNEAQ come from the germline V gene (reference sequence). This CDR3 reads CASSLQGDYGYTF. In nucleotides, the CDR3 is TGTGCCAGCAGCTTACAGGGTGACTATGGCTACACCTTC. The full variable domain, with the rest looked up from reference TRBV7-9 and TRBJ1-2, is DTGVSQNPRHKITKRGQNVTFRCDPISEHNRLYWYRQTLGQGPEFLTYFQNEAQLEKSRLLSDRFSAERPKGSFSTLEIQRTEQGDSAMYLCASSLQGDYGYTFGSGTRLTVV.

Many counts were recorded for this clonotype. This chain uses TRBV7-2 with TRBJ2-2; 7 nucleotides align to TRBD1. Unmatched junction bases numbered 6, after V lost 5 bases and J lost 0 bases. The CDR3 is 16 residues long. CDR1 is SGHTA, CDR2 FQGNSA, per germline. The CDR3 DNA is TGTGCCAGCAGCGTAAGAGGGACAGCGAACACCGGGGAGCTGTTTTTT. Its translation is CASSVRGTANTGELFF.

Many counts were recorded for this clonotype. The chain joins TRBV6-2 or TRBV6-3 to TRBJ2-2; 7 bases match TRBD2. Per germline, CDR1 MNHEY and CDR2 SVGEGT. The V and J ends lost 0 bases and 4 bases, in that order; junction bases with no gene match: 8. The CDR3 has 17 residues. In nucleotides, the CDR3 is TGTGCCAGCAGTTACTCGGTCCAGCGGGAACCCACCGGGGAGCTGTTTTTT. Amino acids: CASSYSVQREPTGELFF.

This clonotype occurred many times. The chain links TRBV25-1 to TRBJ2-7, with 10 bases aligning to TRBD2. J lost 2 bases, V lost 2 bases, and 6 bases had no gene match. CDR3 length equals 16 residues. Germline CDR1 is MGHDK and CDR2 is SYGVNS. The CDR3 region has the DNA TGTGCCAGCAGTGAACTAGCGGGAGCCAGAACCTACGAGCAGTACTTC. It is translated as CASSELAGARTYEQYF.